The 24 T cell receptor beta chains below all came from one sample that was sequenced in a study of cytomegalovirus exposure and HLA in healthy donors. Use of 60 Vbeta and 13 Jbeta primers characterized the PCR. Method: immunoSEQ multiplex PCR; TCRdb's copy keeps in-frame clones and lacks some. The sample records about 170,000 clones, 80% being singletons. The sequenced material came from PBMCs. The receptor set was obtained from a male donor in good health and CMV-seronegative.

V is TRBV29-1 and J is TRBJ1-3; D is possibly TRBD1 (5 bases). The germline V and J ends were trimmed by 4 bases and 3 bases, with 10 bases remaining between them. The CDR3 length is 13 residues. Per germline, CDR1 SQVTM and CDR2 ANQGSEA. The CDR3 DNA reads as TGCAGCGTTGGACAGAGCCATGGAAACACCATATATTTT. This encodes CSVGQSHGNTIYF.

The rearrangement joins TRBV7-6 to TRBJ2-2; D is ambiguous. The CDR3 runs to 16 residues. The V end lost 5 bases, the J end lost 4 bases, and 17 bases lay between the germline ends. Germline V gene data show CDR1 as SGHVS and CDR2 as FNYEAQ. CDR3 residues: CASSPHGAQGTGELFF. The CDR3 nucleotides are TGTGCCAGCAGCCCCCACGGAGCTCAAGGCACCGGGGAGCTGTTTTTT.

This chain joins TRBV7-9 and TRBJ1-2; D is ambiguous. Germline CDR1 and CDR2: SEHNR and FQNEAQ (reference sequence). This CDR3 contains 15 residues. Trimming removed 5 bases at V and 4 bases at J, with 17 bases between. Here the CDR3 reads CASSHSGPRIYGYTF. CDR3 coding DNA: TGTGCCAGCAGCCATTCAGGCCCCCGGATCTATGGCTACACCTTC.

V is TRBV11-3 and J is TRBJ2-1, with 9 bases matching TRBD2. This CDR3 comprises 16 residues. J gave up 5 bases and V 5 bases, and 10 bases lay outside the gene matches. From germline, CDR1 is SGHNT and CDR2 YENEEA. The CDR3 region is CASSTLRGGLHNEQFF. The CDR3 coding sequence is TGTGCCAGCAGCACTCTGCGGGGGGGCCTGCACAATGAGCAGTTCTTC. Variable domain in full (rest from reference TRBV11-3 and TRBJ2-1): EAGVVQSPRYKIIEKKQPVAFWCNPISGHNTLYWYLQNLGQGPELLIRYENEEAVDDSQLPKDRFSAERLKGVDSTLKIQPAELGDSAVYLCASSTLRGGLHNEQFFGPGTRLTVL.

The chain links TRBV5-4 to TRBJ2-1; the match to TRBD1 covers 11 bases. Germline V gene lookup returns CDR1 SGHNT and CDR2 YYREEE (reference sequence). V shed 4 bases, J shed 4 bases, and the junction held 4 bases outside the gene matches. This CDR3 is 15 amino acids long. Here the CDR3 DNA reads TGTGCCAGCAGCCAAGGACAGGGGGCTTACAATGAGCAGTTCTTC. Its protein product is CASSQGQGAYNEQFF.

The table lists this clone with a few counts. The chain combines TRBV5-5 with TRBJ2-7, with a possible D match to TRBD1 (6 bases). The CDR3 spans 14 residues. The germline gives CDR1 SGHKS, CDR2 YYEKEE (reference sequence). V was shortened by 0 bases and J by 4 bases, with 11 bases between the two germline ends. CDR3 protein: CASSLGGPGYEQYF. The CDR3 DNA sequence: TGTGCCAGCAGCTTGGGGGGGCCTGGATACGAGCAGTACTTC.

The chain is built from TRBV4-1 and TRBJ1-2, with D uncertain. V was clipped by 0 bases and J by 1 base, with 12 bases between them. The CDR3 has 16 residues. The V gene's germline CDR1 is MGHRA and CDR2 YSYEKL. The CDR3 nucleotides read TGCGCCAGCAGCCAAGATGCAGGAAACTTTAACTATGGCTACACCTTC. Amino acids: CASSQDAGNFNYGYTF.

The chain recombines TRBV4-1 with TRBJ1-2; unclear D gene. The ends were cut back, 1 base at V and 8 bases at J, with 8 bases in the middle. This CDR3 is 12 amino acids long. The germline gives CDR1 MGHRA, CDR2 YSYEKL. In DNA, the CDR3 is TGCGCCAGCAGCCAAGGGGCAAGGGGCTACACCTTC. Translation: CASSQGARGYTF.

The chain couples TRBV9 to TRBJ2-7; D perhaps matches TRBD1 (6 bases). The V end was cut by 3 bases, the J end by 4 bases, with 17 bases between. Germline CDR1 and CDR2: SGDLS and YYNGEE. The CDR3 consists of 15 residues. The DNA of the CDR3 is TGTGCCAGCAGCGCAAGCATCGGGACACCATACGAGCAGTACTTC. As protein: CASSASIGTPYEQYF.

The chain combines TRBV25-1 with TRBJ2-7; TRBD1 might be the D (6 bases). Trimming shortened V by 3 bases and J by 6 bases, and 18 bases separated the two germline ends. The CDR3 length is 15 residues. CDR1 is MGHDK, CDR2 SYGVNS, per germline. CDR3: CASSDGYRVNPEQYF. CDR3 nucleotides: TGTGCCAGCAGTGATGGGTACAGGGTAAATCCCGAGCAGTACTTC.

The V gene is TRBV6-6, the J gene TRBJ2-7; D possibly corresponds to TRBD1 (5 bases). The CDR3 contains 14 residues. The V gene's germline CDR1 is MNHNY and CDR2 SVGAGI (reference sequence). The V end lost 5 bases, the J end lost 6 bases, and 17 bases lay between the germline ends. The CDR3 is CASSPNAGPREQYF. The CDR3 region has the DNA TGTGCCAGCAGTCCGAATGCAGGGCCGCGCGAGCAGTACTTC.

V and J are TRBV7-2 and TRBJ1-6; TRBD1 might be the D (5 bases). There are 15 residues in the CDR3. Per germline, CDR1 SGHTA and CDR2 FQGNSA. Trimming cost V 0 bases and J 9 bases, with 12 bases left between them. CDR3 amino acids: CASSLAGGAGSPLHF. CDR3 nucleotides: TGTGCCAGCAGCTTAGCGGGCGGGGCCGGTTCACCCCTCCACTTT.

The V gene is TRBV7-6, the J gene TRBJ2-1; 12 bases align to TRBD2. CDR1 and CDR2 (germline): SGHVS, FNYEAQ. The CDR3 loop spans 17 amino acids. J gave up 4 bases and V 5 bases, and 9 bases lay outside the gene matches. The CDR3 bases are TGTGCCAGCAGCCCAAGGGTACTAGCGGGGGGTTACAATGAGCAGTTCTTC. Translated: CASSPRVLAGGYNEQFF. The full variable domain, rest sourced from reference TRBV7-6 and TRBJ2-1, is GAGVSQSPRYKVTKRGQDVALRCDPISGHVSLYWYRQALGQGPEFLTYFNYEAQQDKSGLPNDRFSAERPEGSISTLTIQRTEQRDSAMYRCASSPRVLAGGYNEQFFGPGTRLTVL.

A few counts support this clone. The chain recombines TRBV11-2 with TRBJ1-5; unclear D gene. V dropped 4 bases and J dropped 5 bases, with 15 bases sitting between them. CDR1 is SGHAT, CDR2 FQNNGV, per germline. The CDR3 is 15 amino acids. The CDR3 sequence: CASSSWAGRDQPQHF. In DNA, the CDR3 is TGTGCCAGCAGCTCCTGGGCTGGGAGGGATCAGCCCCAGCATTTT. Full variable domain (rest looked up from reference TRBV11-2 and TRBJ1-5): EAGVAQSPRYKIIEKRQSVAFWCNPISGHATLYWYQQILGQGPKLLIQFQNNGVVDDSQLPKDRFSAERLKGVDSTLKIQPAKLEDSAVYLCASSSWAGRDQPQHFGDGTRLSIL.

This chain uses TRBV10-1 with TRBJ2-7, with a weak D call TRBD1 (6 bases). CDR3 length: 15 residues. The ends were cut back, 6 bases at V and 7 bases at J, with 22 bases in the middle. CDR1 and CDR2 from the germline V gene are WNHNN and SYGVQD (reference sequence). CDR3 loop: CASSPEGQGMKEQYF. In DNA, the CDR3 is TGCGCCAGCAGCCCTGAGGGGCAGGGGATGAAGGAGCAGTACTTC.

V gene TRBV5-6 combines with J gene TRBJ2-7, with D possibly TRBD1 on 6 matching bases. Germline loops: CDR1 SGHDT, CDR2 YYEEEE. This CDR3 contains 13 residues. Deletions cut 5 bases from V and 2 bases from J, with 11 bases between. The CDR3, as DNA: TGTGCCAGCAGGCGAGACAGGACCTACGAGCAGTACTTC. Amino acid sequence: CASRRDRTYEQYF.

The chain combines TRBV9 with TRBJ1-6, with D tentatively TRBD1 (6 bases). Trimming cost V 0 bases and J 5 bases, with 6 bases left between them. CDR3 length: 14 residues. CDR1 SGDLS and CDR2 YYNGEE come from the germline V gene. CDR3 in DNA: TGTGCCAGCAGCGTAGGACAGGATAATTCACCCCTCCACTTT. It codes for CASSVGQDNSPLHF.

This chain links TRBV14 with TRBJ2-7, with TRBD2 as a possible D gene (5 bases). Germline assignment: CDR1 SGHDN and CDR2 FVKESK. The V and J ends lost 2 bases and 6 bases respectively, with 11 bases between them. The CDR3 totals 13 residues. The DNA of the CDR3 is TGTGCCAGCAGCCAACGCGGGCCGCGCGAGCAGTACTTC. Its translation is CASSQRGPREQYF.

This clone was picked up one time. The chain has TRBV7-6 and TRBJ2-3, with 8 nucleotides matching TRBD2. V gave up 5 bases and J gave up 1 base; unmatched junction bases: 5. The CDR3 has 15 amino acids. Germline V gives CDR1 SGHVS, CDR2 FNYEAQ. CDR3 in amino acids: CASSQAGVRTDTQYF. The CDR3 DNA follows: TGTGCCAGCAGCCAAGCGGGGGTGCGCACAGATACGCAGTATTTT.

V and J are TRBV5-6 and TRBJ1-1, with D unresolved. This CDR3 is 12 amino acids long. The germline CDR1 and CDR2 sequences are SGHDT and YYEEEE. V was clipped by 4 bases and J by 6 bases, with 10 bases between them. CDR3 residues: CASSIIDSEAFF. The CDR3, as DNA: TGTGCCAGCAGCATAATAGATTCTGAAGCTTTCTTT.

CDR3 protein: CASSPGARGEQYF. Written as DNA, the CDR3 is TGTGCCAGCAGCCCGGGAGCCAGAGGGGAGCAGTACTTC. The rearrangement joins TRBV5-5 to TRBJ2-5, with D perhaps TRBD2 (6 bases). This CDR3 region has 13 residues. Trimming removed 4 bases from V and 11 bases from J, with 18 bases in between. The germline gives CDR1 SGHKS, CDR2 YYEKEE (reference sequence).

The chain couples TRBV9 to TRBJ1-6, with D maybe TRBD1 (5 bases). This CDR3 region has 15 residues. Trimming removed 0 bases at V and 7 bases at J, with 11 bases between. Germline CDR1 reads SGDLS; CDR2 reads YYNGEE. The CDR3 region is CASSVDGARNSPLHF. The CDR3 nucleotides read TGTGCCAGCAGCGTAGATGGGGCGCGGAATTCACCCCTCCACTTT.

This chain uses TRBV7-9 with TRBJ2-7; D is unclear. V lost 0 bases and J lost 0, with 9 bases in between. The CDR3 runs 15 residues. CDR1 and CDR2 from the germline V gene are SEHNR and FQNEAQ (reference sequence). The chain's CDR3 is CASSLAPQVSYEQYF. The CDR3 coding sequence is TGTGCCAGCAGCTTAGCCCCACAAGTCTCCTACGAGCAGTACTTC.

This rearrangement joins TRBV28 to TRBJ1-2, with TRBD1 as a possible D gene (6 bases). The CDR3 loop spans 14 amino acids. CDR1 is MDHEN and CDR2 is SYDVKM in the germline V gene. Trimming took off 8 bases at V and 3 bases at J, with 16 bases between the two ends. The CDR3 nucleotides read TGTGCCAGCGGGGGCGGGGGGCCGGACTATGGCTACACCTTC. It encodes CASGGGGPDYGYTF.